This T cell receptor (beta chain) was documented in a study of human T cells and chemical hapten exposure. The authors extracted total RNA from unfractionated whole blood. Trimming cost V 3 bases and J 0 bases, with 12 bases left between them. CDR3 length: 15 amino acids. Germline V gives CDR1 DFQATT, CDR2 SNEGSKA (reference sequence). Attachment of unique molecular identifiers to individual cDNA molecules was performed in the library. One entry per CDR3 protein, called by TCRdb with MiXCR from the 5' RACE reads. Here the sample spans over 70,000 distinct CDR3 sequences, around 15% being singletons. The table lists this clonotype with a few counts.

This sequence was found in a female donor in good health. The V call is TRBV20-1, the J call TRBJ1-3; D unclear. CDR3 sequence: CSASHGTSSGNTIYF. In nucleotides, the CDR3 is TGCAGTGCTAGCCACGGCACGAGCTCTGGAAACACCATATATTTT.